The 16 T cell receptor beta chains presented below share a single source sample, sequenced in a study of T cells in Graves' hyperthyroidism and ophthalmopathy. The source material, RNA transcripts, was used to amplify TCR beta CDR3 regions. RT-PCR in the first round (using the HTBI primer set) targeted the TCR CDR3. TCRdb reprocessed the multiplex PCR reads via MiXCR and lists one record per CDR3 protein. The profile shows some 350,000 distinct CDR3 sequences, around 25% of them singletons. The source material was blood. Receptors originate from a man aged 45-65 years with Graves' hyperthyroidism.

The chain uses TRBV20-1 and TRBJ2-1, with TRBD2 as a possible D gene (6 bases). V lost 3 bases and J 7 bases, leaving 10 bases between the germline ends. The CDR3 runs 12 residues. Per the germline V gene, CDR1 is DFQATT and CDR2 is SNEGSKA (reference sequence). The CDR3 region is CSASGRANEQFF. The CDR3 DNA is TGCAGTGCTAGCGGGAGAGCTAATGAGCAGTTCTTC.

This clonotype was found many times. J is TRBJ2-1 and V is TRBV3-1, with D unclear. Between the trimmed V and J ends, which lost 2 bases and 4 bases, there was a span of 9 bases. This CDR3 has 14 amino acids. Germline lookup yields CDR1 LGHDT and CDR2 YNNKEL (reference sequence). This chain's CDR3 is CASSQKQVYNEQFF. DNA of the CDR3: TGTGCCAGCAGCCAAAAGCAGGTGTACAATGAGCAGTTCTTC.

The genes are TRBV6-1 and TRBJ1-1; 10 bases are shared with TRBD1. The V gene end was trimmed by 6 bases and the J gene end by 1 base; junction bases not matched to a gene: 8. Germline CDR1 and CDR2: MNHNS and SASEGT. The CDR3 totals 16 residues. The CDR3 nucleotides read TGTGCCAGCAGCCCGGACAGGGGGATCGGGAACACTGAAGCTTTCTTT. Encoded protein: CASSPDRGIGNTEAFF.

This chain uses TRBV6-1 with TRBJ2-7; D is unclear. The ends were cut back, 8 bases at V and 3 bases at J, with 8 bases in the middle. CDR1 MNHNS and CDR2 SASEGT come from the germline V gene. CDR3 length: 11 amino acids. CDR3 nucleotides: TGTGCCAGCGGGGTAGTCTACGAGCAGTACTTC. Protein product: CASGVVYEQYF.

In its sample, this clonotype was seen a few times. This chain links TRBV7-9 with TRBJ1-1, with D unclear. The CDR3 extends over 11 amino acids. With 1 base removed from V and 8 bases from J, the gap between germline ends came to 5 bases. Germline loops: CDR1 SEHNR, CDR2 FQNEAQ (reference sequence). The CDR3 DNA sequence: TGTGCCAGCAGCTTAGGACGGGAAGCTTTCTTT. This gives the protein CASSLGREAFF. Full variable domain (missing parts from reference TRBV7-9 and TRBJ1-1): DTGVSQNPRHKITKRGQNVTFRCDPISEHNRLYWYRQTLGQGPEFLTYFQNEAQLEKSRLLSDRFSAERPKGSFSTLEIQRTEQGDSAMYLCASSLGREAFFGQGTRLTVV.

The chain carries TRBV29-1 and TRBJ2-1; 8 bases match TRBD2. Germline assignment: CDR1 SQVTM and CDR2 ANQGSEA. Trimming at V came to 4 bases and at J to 4 bases, leaving 3 bases not matched to a gene. The CDR3 loop spans 13 amino acids. CDR3 in amino acids: CSVGPGGYNEQFF. The CDR3 DNA follows: TGCAGCGTTGGGCCGGGGGGGTACAATGAGCAGTTCTTC.

In this sample, this clonotype turned up a few times. CDR3 sequence (DNA): TGCAGCGTTGCCGCCGTCCCGGGGACAGGGGACAATGAGCAGTTCTTC. Residues: CSVAAVPGTGDNEQFF. The chain combines TRBV29-1 with TRBJ2-1, with TRBD1 matching over 10 bases. Germline V gene sequence: CDR1 SQVTM, CDR2 ANQGSEA. V lost 4 bases to trimming and J lost 5 bases; unmatched junction nucleotides: 11. The CDR3 length is 16 residues.

The CDR3 bases are TGCAGCGTTCCGGCAGCTAACTATGGCTACACCTTC. Its translation is CSVPAANYGYTF. This rearrangement joins TRBV29-1 to TRBJ1-2, with D unresolved. Per the germline V gene, CDR1 is SQVTM and CDR2 is ANQGSEA. V was pared by 5 bases and J by 0 bases, with 7 bases between. The CDR3 contains 12 residues.

This chain joins TRBV20-1 and TRBJ2-1; 9 bases map to TRBD2. V trimming: 0 bases; J trimming: 6 bases; junction bases outside the gene matches: 3. The CDR3 contains 14 residues. Germline values: CDR1 DFQATT, CDR2 SNEGSKA (reference sequence). This chain's CDR3 is CSARDLAGSNEQFF. CDR3 nucleotide sequence: TGCAGTGCTAGAGATCTAGCGGGAAGCAATGAGCAGTTCTTC.

This chain links TRBV10-3 with TRBJ1-6; D not certain. CDR3 size: 15 residues. The germline V and J ends were trimmed by 7 bases and 0 bases, with 10 bases remaining between them. Germline assignment: CDR1 ENHRY and CDR2 SYGVKD. The CDR3 spells CAIMAGISYNSPLHF. The CDR3 nucleotides are TGTGCCATCATGGCGGGGATCTCCTATAATTCACCCCTCCACTTT.

The V and J genes are TRBV29-1 and TRBJ2-5; 10 nucleotides match TRBD1. Looked up from germline, CDR1 is SQVTM and CDR2 is ANQGSEA. This CDR3 comprises 13 residues. V lost 4 bases to trimming and J lost 5 bases; unmatched junction nucleotides: 4. CDR3 bases: TGCAGCGTTGGAGACAGGGGGCGGGAGACCCAGTACTTC. This translates into CSVGDRGRETQYF.

The chain links TRBV5-4 to TRBJ2-7; 13 bases line up with TRBD2. CDR1 is SGHNT, CDR2 YYREEE, per germline (reference sequence). The J segment lost 7 bases and the V segment lost 6 bases, leaving 7 bases of the junction unmatched. This CDR3 is built from 14 residues. Written as DNA, the CDR3 is TGTGCCAGCAAAACTAGCGGGAGGGCGGGAGAGCAGTACTTC. The encoded protein is CASKTSGRAGEQYF.

The V and J genes are TRBV20-1 and TRBJ1-1, with D uncertain. Trimming cost V 3 bases and J 1 base, with 6 bases left between them. Germline V gene lookup returns CDR1 DFQATT and CDR2 SNEGSKA (reference sequence). The CDR3 consists of 12 residues. The CDR3 DNA reads as TGCAGTGCTAGGGTGGGGAACACTGAAGCTTTCTTT. Protein sequence: CSARVGNTEAFF.

A few counts support this clonotype. The V call is TRBV7-9, the J call TRBJ2-2; no clear D gene. V lost 5 bases and J lost 6, with 10 bases in between. Per germline, CDR1 SEHNR and CDR2 FQNEAQ (reference sequence). This CDR3 has 13 residues. The CDR3 DNA sequence: TGTGCCAGCAGCATGTTCGAGGCCGGGGAGCTGTTTTTT. Its protein product is CASSMFEAGELFF.

This chain joins TRBV3-1 and TRBJ2-2; maybe TRBD1 (6 bases). In germline, CDR1 is LGHDT, CDR2 YNNKEL (reference sequence). V lost 1 base to trimming and J lost 3 bases, with 12 bases between them. The CDR3 has 16 amino acids. CDR3 protein: CASSQVWGRDTGELFF. The CDR3 DNA is TGTGCCAGCAGCCAAGTATGGGGGCGGGACACCGGGGAGCTGTTTTTT.

V gene TRBV3-1 combines with J gene TRBJ1-1; D uncertain. This CDR3 is built from 13 residues. Germline V lookup: CDR1 LGHDT, CDR2 YNNKEL (reference sequence). V was clipped by 3 bases and J by 1 base, with 6 bases between them. The CDR3 sequence is CASSHTENTEAFF. The CDR3 DNA reads TGTGCCAGCAGCCACACGGAGAACACTGAAGCTTTCTTT.